One and the same sample provided the 13 T cell receptor beta chains below, sequenced in a study of T-cell memory formation after mild COVID-19. TCRdb re-analysed the 5' RACE reads in MiXCR, keeping a single row per CDR3 protein. The data hold 550,000 to 650,000 distinct CDR3 sequences, with roughly a sixth observed a single time. The specimen sequenced was PBMCs or a T cell subset sorted from them (not recorded which). These receptors all stem from an adult woman who had mild COVID-19 (a few samples of this study predate the infection). Cell type and time point are not known.

This clonotype was detected ten times or more. The rearrangement links TRBV5-1 to TRBJ2-6; D unresolved. The germline gives CDR1 SGHRS, CDR2 YFSETQ. Trimming left V 4 bases short and J 0 bases short, with 5 bases between. The length of the CDR3 is 14 residues. The CDR3 is CASSPDSGANVLTF. The CDR3 DNA sequence: TGCGCCAGCAGCCCCGACTCTGGGGCCAACGTCCTGACTTTC.

The chain is built from TRBV4-1 and TRBJ2-5; 7 bases match TRBD2. This CDR3 spans 15 amino acids. The germline V gene encodes CDR1 MGHRA and CDR2 YSYEKL. V was clipped by 4 bases and J by 5 bases; unmatched bases: 10. The CDR3 loop reads CASSPVIAGEETQYF. The CDR3 DNA follows: TGCGCCAGCAGCCCGGTTATCGCGGGGGAGGAGACCCAGTACTTC.

This clonotype came up many times. The chain recombines TRBV9 with TRBJ1-4; tentative D call: TRBD1 (5 bases). The CDR3 extends over 14 amino acids. Germline CDR1 is SGDLS and CDR2 is YYNGEE. V was trimmed by 0 bases and J by 8 bases, leaving 11 bases between them. CDR3 sequence reads: CASSVGQYGEKLFF. The DNA of the CDR3 is TGTGCCAGCAGCGTAGGACAGTACGGAGAAAAACTGTTTTTT.

The chain couples TRBV3-1 to TRBJ2-1; TRBD1 might be the D (6 bases). V shed 4 bases and J shed 3 bases, with 16 bases lying between them. The CDR3 runs 16 residues. Germline V lookup: CDR1 LGHDT, CDR2 YNNKEL (reference sequence). CDR3 sequence (DNA): TGTGCCAGCAGCCCTCTAGGGGGTTCAGGCTACAATGAGCAGTTCTTC. Translated, it gives CASSPLGGSGYNEQFF.

This clonotype was counted a few times. The chain couples TRBV27 to TRBJ1-1; the D is unclear. CDR3 length: 13 amino acids. Trimming cost V 6 bases and J 7 bases, with 15 bases left between them. The V gene's germline CDR1 is MNHEY and CDR2 SMNVEV (reference sequence). CDR3 in DNA: TGTGCCAGCAGATGGACGCGGGCGGGTGAAGCTTTCTTT. Translation gives CASRWTRAGEAFF.

The rearrangement links TRBV29-1 to TRBJ1-2; D not resolved. The CDR3 runs 12 residues. Germline V gives CDR1 SQVTM, CDR2 ANQGSEA. CDR3 nucleotide sequence: TGCATTACCACGGAGGAGGTCTATGGCTACACCTTC. This codes for CITTEEVYGYTF.

This clonotype has a handful of counts. V is TRBV20-1 and J is TRBJ2-1; D gene unclear. Trimming took off 1 base at V and 11 bases at J, with 9 bases between the two ends. The CDR3 spans 11 residues. The germline V gene has CDR1 DFQATT and CDR2 SNEGSKA (reference sequence). CDR3 DNA: TGCAGTGCTAGAGTTCAGCGCCAGCAGTTCTTC. It is translated as CSARVQRQQFF.

The V call is TRBV2, the J call TRBJ1-2; D remains ambiguous. The CDR3 is 15 residues long. CDR1 is SNHLY, CDR2 FYNNEI, per germline. Trimming shortened V by 6 bases and J by 8 bases, and 22 bases separated the two germline ends. The CDR3 DNA is TGTGCCAGCAGCGCAACGCCCGGGCCCCTATCCGGCTACACCTTC. Translated, it gives CASSATPGPLSGYTF.

V and J are TRBV7-9 and TRBJ1-6, with D unresolved. Germline V gene data show CDR1 as SEHNR and CDR2 as FQNEAQ (reference sequence). V lost 3 bases, J lost 7 bases, and 13 bases lay in between. The CDR3 totals 15 residues. CDR3 bases: TGTGCCAGCAGCTTGGAGGCCGTGGGCAATTCACCCCTCCACTTT. Translated: CASSLEAVGNSPLHF.

This clonotype was seen more than once but under ten times. V usage is TRBV7-9 and J usage is TRBJ1-1; D is undetermined. V lost 4 bases and J lost 8, with 17 bases in between. The CDR3 contains 14 residues. Germline V lookup: CDR1 SEHNR, CDR2 FQNEAQ (reference sequence). The CDR3 coding sequence is TGTGCCAGCAGCTATACTGAAGCGTGGCTGGAAGCTTTCTTT. Amino acids: CASSYTEAWLEAFF.

In its sample, this clonotype was seen a few times. This chain links TRBV20-1 with TRBJ2-3; 9 nucleotides align to TRBD2. V was pared by 0 bases and J by 1 base, with 23 bases of the junction left unmatched. CDR1 and CDR2 (germline): DFQATT, SNEGSKA (reference sequence). The CDR3 runs to 22 residues. In DNA, the CDR3 is TGCAGTGCTAGAGAATATTTGGTGGGACTAGCCGGGATTGAGAGCGGCACAGATACGCAGTATTTT. Protein sequence: CSAREYLVGLAGIESGTDTQYF.

The genes are TRBV2 and TRBJ1-6; D is unresolved. CDR3 length: 15 residues. Germline CDR1 SNHLY, CDR2 FYNNEI. Trimming shortened V by 0 bases and J by 12 bases, and 15 bases separated the two germline ends. The CDR3 loop is CASSEARRVGGPLHF. CDR3 DNA: TGTGCCAGCAGTGAAGCGAGGCGGGTCGGCGGACCCCTCCACTTT.

This chain links TRBV12-3 or TRBV12-4 with TRBJ2-3; no clear D. The CDR3 covers 11 residues. The V gene lost 5 bases and the J gene lost 12 bases, with 12 bases spanning the gap. The CDR3 nucleotides are TGTGCCAGCAGTCCAAGACTGGGACAGTATTTT. Amino acids: CASSPRLGQYF.